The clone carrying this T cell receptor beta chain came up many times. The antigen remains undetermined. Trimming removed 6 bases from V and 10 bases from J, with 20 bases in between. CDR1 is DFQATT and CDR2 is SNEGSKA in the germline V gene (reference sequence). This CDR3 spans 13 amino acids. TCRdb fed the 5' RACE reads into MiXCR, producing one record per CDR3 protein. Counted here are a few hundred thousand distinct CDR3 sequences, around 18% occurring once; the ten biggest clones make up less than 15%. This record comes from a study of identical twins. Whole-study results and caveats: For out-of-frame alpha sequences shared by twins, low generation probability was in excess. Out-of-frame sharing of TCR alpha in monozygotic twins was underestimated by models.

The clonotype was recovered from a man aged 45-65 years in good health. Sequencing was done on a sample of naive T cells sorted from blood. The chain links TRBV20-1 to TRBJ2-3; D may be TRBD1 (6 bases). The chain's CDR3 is CSARSSRGRPQYF. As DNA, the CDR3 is TGCAGTGCGAGATCATCCAGGGGAAGACCGCAGTATTTT.